This TCR beta chain appears in the sequencing data of a study of blood T cell repertoires in COVID-19 (dated by TCRdb to between 2020 and 2021). Looking at the study overall: The collaborator samples originated in the United States, Italy and Spain and spanned the acute and convalescent phases of COVID-19. The material from the prospective study consisted of cDNA or gDNA derived from T cells, B-cell-depleted T cells, or PBMCs. The dataset comprised deeply sampled blood TCRbeta repertoires from subjects exposed to, actively infected with, or recovered from COVID-19. Nearly every sample came with metadata listing a de-identified subject ID, COVID-19 status, age in years and sex. Where HLA class I and class II types were available, the types were taken from metadata supplied by the sample provider, not from assay-based typing. The repertoires were made available in a free public database intended to serve as a resource for research on the immune response to SARS-CoV-2. The samples were drawn from two sources: the first 160 participants of the ongoing ImmuneRACE study, and 1,000 to 1,500 subjects contributed by 6 global collaborators. Overall study results and their limits: How much clinical and demographic metadata was included differed by source and by participant, and the metadata was provided uncurated.

Note on this clone: The specificity of this receptor is unknown. Base quality data are lacking; no much larger clone is found one base away.

TCRbeta CDR3 regions were amplified from genomic DNA by means of the immunoSEQ Assay, a bias-controlled multiplex PCR. The paper's data handling went like this. Nucleated cell counts per sample were estimated from amplification of reference gene primers within the assay. To quantify the absolute abundance of each unique TCRbeta CDR3 rearrangement, sequence reads were collapsed and filtered. For each sample, productive Simpson clonality was calculated by taking the square root of Simpson's diversity index across productive rearrangements. Entries here come from immuneACCESS through TCRdb and include only in-frame sequences with V and J called. Some clones fail to appear in such tables; in the studies checked, an unresolved V gene covers under half of the shortfall, and the cause of the remainder is unknown. V and J calls and clone size follow that table, whereas D and trimming were derived from the DNA. The sample yields 180,000 or so clones; about 87% were counted once. 3.5% to 4.5% of the sample is taken by the ten largest.

Reading from cysteine to phenylalanine, the CDR3 counts 14 amino acids. The entry retains the CDR3 DNA only, 42 bases that are in frame from base 1. V is reduced by 6 bases and J by 8 bases, leaving a spacing of 19 bases between them. Taken from the germline V gene (reference sequence), the CDR1 and CDR2 loops are MNHNY and SVGAGI. Each collaborating institution followed its own protocols to collect whole blood in K2EDTA tubes. Collaborator samples were shipped for TCRbeta analysis as frozen whole blood, isolated PBMCs, or DNA extracted from either sample type. The chain is made from TRBV6-6 and TRBJ1-1; tentative D gene TRBD1, with 5 bases matching. The sequenced material came from peripheral blood. This receptor was identified in a man younger than 35 with active or convalescent COVID-19. Read as DNA, the sequence is TGTGCCAGCAGGACGACAGCATCAGTCGACGAAGCTTTCTTT. The resulting protein is CASRTTASVDEAFF.